This TCR beta chain originates from a study of blood T cell repertoires in COVID-19 (TCRdb year 2020). Turning to the overall study: Collaborator samples came from the United States, Italy and Spain and covered acute and convalescent phases of COVID-19. The material from the prospective study consisted of cDNA or gDNA derived from T cells, B-cell-depleted T cells, or PBMCs. Subjects who had been exposed to COVID-19, were actively infected with it, or had recovered from it provided the deeply sampled blood TCRbeta repertoires that made up the dataset. Where available, HLA class I and class II types were obtained from metadata supplied by the sample provider rather than from assay-based typing. Samples came from the ongoing ImmuneRACE study (first 160 participants) plus 1,254 subjects from 6 global collaborators. The repertoires were released in a freely available public database intended as a resource for research on the immune response to SARS-CoV-2. The sample metadata nearly always contained a de-identified subject ID, COVID-19 status, age in years and sex.

CDR1 and CDR2, per the germline V gene, are MDHEN and SYDVKM. There are 15 amino acids in the CDR3, from cysteine to phenylalanine inclusive. Only the CDR3 region is kept as DNA, spanning 45 bases read in frame from base 1. V trim: 5 bases; J trim: 11 bases; unmatched bases: 8. Here is what the overall study found, with its caveats: Clinical and demographic metadata were provided uncurated, with the amount varying by source and participant.

In the prospective study, participants were roughly 18 to 100 years old, resided in 20 to 30 geographic areas of the United States, and were enrolled through a virtual design. In the prospective study, participants were assigned to cohorts based on the clinical history participants reported in a screening survey and a study questionnaire. Exposed participants had been in contact, within 2 weeks of entering the study, with a person who had a PCR-confirmed or clinician-diagnosed case of COVID-19. In the prospective study, whole blood, serum and a nasopharyngeal or oropharyngeal swab were collected from each participant by mobile phlebotomists. Participants in the prospective study had the option to provide additional blood draws and questionnaires over a roughly two-month period. Prospective study blood samples were shipped either frozen or at room temperature before DNA extraction. The immunoSEQ Assay, a bias-controlled multiplex PCR, was used to amplify TCRbeta CDR3 regions from genomic DNA. The published analysis was carried out like this. The number of nucleated cells in each sample was estimated from the amplification of reference gene primers within the assay. To quantify the absolute abundance of each unique TCRbeta CDR3 rearrangement, sequence reads were collapsed and filtered. For each sample, productive Simpson clonality was calculated as the square root of Simpson's diversity index across productive rearrangements. What TCRdb holds here is the immuneACCESS table cut down to in-frame rearrangements. Part of the clones is not present; checked against another copy, under half of the missing clones reflect an unresolved V gene, and the others are unexplained. That table is the source of V, J and clone size, and D and trimming were worked out from the DNA. This sample gives 250,000 or so clones in total; 80% to 95% of them show up just once. The ten largest clonotypes hold approximately 2.9% of the sample.

Remarks on this clone: Its antigen specificity is not known. The record has no base qualities; no much larger clone is one base away.

Rearrangement joined TRBV28 to TRBJ2-1; the central 14 bases match TRBD2. The sequencing sample was made of PBMCs or T cells enriched from blood (not recorded which). The receptor was derived from a middle-aged man who had been exposed to COVID-19. CDR3 reads: CASSQGTSGSNKQFF. The sequence in DNA is TGTGCCAGCAGTCAAGGGACTAGCGGGAGTAATAAGCAGTTCTTC.